This TCR beta chain was identified in a study of radiation and T cells in renal cell carcinoma. Study context: Nephrectomy followed 15 Gy stereotactic body radiation by 4 weeks.

A note on this clone: Its antigen is unidentified.

Trimming shortened V by 6 bases and J by 0 bases, and 10 bases separated the two germline ends. The germline gives CDR1 SNHLY, CDR2 FYNNEI. The CDR3 covers 14 residues. Time point described: blood 2 weeks post-SBRT. The treatment is: 15 Gy SBRT to primary tumor, nephrectomy 4 weeks later. The tumor was a clear cell renal cell carcinoma. Clones were read by immunoSEQ multiplex PCR, and TCRdb kept only the in-frame ones, dropping some. The table records roughly 80,000 clones, 86% of them present only once. Points from the study as a whole: Without pretreatment biopsies, baseline tumor clonotype presence was undetermined. From baseline, blood top tumor clonotypes peaked at 2 weeks post-radiation.

The J gene is TRBJ2-3, the V gene TRBV2; tentative D call: TRBD2 (5 bases). The receptor was isolated from a woman aged 45-65 years with renal cell carcinoma. Specimen: blood, collected from a patient whose treatment included radiotherapy and nephrectomy. CDR3 in amino acids: CASSERTSTDTQYF. The CDR3 DNA reads as TGTGCCAGCAGCGAGCGGACTAGCACAGATACGCAGTATTTT.